This T cell receptor (beta chain) was sequenced for a study of blood T cell repertoires in COVID-19. Study-wide background: Collection of acute and convalescent COVID-19 samples took place in the United States, Italy and Spain. The cDNA or gDNA used as material had been derived from T cells, B-cell-depleted T cells, or PBMCs.

In the source study's methods: Estimation of nucleated cell counts was performed using reference gene primer amplification. Profiling relied on immunoSEQ multiplex PCR, and the TCRdb table lists in-frame clones only, not all of them. The V and J calls and the clone size are those of that table, but D and trimming were determined from the DNA. Among some 140,000 clones listed, less than 95% were seen once. Sequenced material: peripheral blood. This TCR was recovered from a man between 50 and 59 years old with acute or convalescent COVID-19.

Here the CDR3 reads CASGLRVGTGKVSIYEQYV. CDR3 coding DNA: TGTGCTAGTGGTCTCCGAGTAGGGACAGGGAAGGTTTCGATCTACGAGCAGTACGTC. This chain connects TRBV12-5 to TRBJ2-7; 9 nucleotides align to TRBD1. V trimming: 5 bases; J trimming: 3 bases; junction bases outside the gene matches: 20. In germline, CDR1 is LGHNT, CDR2 FRNRAP. The length of the CDR3 is 19 residues.